This is a list of T cell receptor beta chains from one sample in a study of radiotherapy plus CTLA-4 blockade in lung cancer. Some clones are missing from TCRdb's copy, which holds only in-frame ones; the method was immunoSEQ multiplex PCR. Here the sample spans roughly 100,000 clones, around four fifths being singletons. Sequences were derived from peripheral blood, sampled from a patient treated with radiotherapy plus ipilimumab. These receptors were collected from a human donor with non-small cell lung cancer who had a partial response to radiotherapy plus ipilimumab. CDR3s include the opening cysteine and the closing phenylalanine or tryptophan. The order of the fields is clone size, V gene, J gene, D gene, CDR3 DNA, CDR3 protein. The D gene is left open where the match is weak. Size is stated for part of the rows, as once, few or many counts, or as a class when the clone is expanded.

>NA|TRBV7-3|TRBJ2-2|NA
TGTGCCAGCAGCCTTGGGAGGGGGTCCGGGGAGCTGTTTTTT
CASSLGRGSGELFF
>NA|TRBV19|TRBJ2-5|TRBD2
TGTGCCAGTAGTATAAGCCTAGCGGGGGGTCGGCAGACCCAGTACTTC
CASSISLAGGRQTQYF
>NA|TRBV15|TRBJ1-5|NA
TGTGCCACCAGCAGAGGCCGGGCAGGGATTAGCAATCAGCCCCAGCATTTT
CATSRGRAGISNQPQHF
>NA|TRBV7-2|TRBJ1-5|NA
TGTGCCAGCAGCTTAGACAGGTTTAGCAATCAGCCCCAGCATTTT
CASSLDRFSNQPQHF
>NA|TRBV6-4|TRBJ1-4|NA
TGTGCCAGCAGGCGACAGGAAAAACTGTTTTTT
CASRRQEKLFF
>once|TRBV19|TRBJ1-1|NA
TGTGCCAGTAGTGACGTCATGACAGGACCCCTCACTGAAGCTTTCTTT
CASSDVMTGPLTEAFF
>NA|TRBV10-3|TRBJ1-1|NA
TGTGCCATCAGTGAGTTGGAGCGGGGGGACACTGAAGCTTTCTTT
CAISELERGDTEAFF
>NA|TRBV5-4|TRBJ2-3|NA
TGTGCCAGCAGCTTGGCGGGCACAGATACGCAGTATTTT
CASSLAGTDTQYF
>NA|TRBV27|TRBJ1-2|NA
TGTGCCAGCAGTTTCCGAGTTGGCTATGGCTACACCTTC
CASSFRVGYGYTF
>NA|TRBV25-1|TRBJ1-2|NA
TGTGCCAGCAGTGTGACAACTAACTATGGCTACACCTTC
CASSVTTNYGYTF
>NA|TRBV21-1|TRBJ2-7|NA
TGTGCCAGCAGCAGCGCGCTAGCGGGAGGGCCCTGCGAGCAGTACTTC
CASSSALAGGPCEQYF
>once|TRBV9|TRBJ2-3|TRBD2
TGTGCCAGCAACCCAGGCCGCGGGGGGGGCGATACGCAGTATTTT
CASNPGRGGGDTQYF
>NA|TRBV6-5|TRBJ2-1|NA
TGTGCCAGCGGATTTTTCCGGGATGCTAGGGATGAGCAGTTCTTC
CASGFFRDARDEQFF
>NA|TRBV12-5|TRBJ2-5|NA
TGTGCTAGTGGTTTAGAGGAGACCCAGTACTTC
CASGLEETQYF